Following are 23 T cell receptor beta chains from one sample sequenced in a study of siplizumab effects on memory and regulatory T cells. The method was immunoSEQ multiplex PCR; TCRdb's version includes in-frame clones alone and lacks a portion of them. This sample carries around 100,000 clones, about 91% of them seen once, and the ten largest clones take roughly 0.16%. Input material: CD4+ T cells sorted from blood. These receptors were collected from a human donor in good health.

The CDR3 DNA sequence: TGTGCCAGCAGTACCGGGACGAGGGGCTACACCTTC. Translating gives CASSTGTRGYTF. The V gene is TRBV6-5, the J gene TRBJ1-2; D might be TRBD1 (5 bases). Germline V gene sequence: CDR1 MNHEY, CDR2 SVGAGI. CDR3 length: 12 residues. V lost 5 bases and J lost 8, with 12 bases in between.

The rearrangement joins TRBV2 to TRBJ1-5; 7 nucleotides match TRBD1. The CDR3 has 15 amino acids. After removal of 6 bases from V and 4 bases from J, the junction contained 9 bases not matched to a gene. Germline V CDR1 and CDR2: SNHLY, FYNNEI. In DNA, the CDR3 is TGTGCCAGCAGCCAAAGGACAGGCGATAATCAGCCCCAGCATTTT. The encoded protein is CASSQRTGDNQPQHF.

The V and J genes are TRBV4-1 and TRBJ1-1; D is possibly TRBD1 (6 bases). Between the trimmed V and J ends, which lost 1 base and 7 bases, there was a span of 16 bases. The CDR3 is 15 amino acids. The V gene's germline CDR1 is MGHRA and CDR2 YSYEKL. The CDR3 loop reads CASSQATNLQGEAFF. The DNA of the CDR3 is TGCGCCAGCAGCCAAGCGACCAACCTACAGGGTGAAGCTTTCTTT.

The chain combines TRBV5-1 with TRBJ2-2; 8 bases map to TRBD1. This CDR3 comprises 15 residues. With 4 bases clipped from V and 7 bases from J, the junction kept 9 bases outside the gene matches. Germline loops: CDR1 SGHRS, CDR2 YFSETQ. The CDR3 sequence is CASSTAGQVVGELFF. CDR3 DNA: TGCGCCAGCAGCACCGCGGGACAGGTCGTCGGGGAGCTGTTTTTT.

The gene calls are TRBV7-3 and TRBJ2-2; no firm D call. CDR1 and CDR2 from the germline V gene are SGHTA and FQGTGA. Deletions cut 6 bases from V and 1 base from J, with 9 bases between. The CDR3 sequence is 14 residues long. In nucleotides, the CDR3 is TGTGCCAGCAGTCCCGGAGTGAACACCGGGGAGCTGTTTTTT. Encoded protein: CASSPGVNTGELFF.

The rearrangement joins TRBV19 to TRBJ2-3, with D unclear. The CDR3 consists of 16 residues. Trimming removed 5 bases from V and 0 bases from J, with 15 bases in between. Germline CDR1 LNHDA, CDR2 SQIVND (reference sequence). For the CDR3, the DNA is TGTGCCAGTAGTCCCCTTTGGGGAACTAGCACAGATACGCAGTATTTT. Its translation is CASSPLWGTSTDTQYF.

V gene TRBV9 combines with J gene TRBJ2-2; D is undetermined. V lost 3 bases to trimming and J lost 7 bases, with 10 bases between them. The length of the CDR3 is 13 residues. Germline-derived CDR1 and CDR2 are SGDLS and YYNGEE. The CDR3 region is CASSEYSNGELFF. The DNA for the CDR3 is TGTGCCAGCAGCGAATACAGCAACGGGGAGCTGTTTTTT.

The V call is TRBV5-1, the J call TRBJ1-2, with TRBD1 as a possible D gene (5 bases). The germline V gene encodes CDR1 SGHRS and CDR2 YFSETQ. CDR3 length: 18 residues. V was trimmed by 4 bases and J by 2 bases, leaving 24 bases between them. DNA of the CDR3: TGCGCCAGCAGCCCCCGGTTATCGGTTTCGGGGGGGAACTATGGCTACACCTTC. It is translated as CASSPRLSVSGGNYGYTF.

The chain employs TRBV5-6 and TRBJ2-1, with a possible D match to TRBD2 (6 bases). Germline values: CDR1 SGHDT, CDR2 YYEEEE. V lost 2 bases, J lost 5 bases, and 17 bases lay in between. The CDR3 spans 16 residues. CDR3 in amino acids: CASSFIAAGTNNEQFF. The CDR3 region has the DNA TGTGCCAGCAGCTTTATCGCCGCGGGAACAAACAATGAGCAGTTCTTC. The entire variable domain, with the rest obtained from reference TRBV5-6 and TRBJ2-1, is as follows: DAGVTQSPTHLIKTRGQQVTLRCSPKSGHDTVSWYQQALGQGPQFIFQYYEEEERQRGNFPDRFSGHQFPNYSSELNVNALLLGDSALYLCASSFIAAGTNNEQFFGPGTRLTVL.

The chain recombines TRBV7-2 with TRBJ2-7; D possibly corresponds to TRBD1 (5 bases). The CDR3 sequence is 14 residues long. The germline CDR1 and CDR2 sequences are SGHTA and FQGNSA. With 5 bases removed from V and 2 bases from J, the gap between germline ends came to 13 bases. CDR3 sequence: CASSQGGQPYEQYF. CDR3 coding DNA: TGTGCCAGCAGCCAGGGTGGCCAACCCTACGAGCAGTACTTC.

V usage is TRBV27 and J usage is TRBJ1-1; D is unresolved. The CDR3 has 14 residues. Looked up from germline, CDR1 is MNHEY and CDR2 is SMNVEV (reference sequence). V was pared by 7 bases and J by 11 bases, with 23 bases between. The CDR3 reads CASNHPGSRLGAFF. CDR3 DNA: TGTGCCAGCAACCACCCGGGATCCCGACTAGGGGCTTTCTTT.

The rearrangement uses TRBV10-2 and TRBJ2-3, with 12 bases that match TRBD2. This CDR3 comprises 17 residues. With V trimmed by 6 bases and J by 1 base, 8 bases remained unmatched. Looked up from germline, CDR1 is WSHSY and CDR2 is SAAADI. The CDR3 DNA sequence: TGCGCCAGCAGGAGACTAGCGGGGGCCCCCGGCACAGATACGCAGTATTTT. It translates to CASRRLAGAPGTDTQYF.

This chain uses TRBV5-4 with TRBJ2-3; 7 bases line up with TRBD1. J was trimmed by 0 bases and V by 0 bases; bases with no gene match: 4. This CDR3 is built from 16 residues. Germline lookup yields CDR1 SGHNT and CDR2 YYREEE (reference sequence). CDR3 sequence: CASSLEGATSTDTQYF. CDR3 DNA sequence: TGTGCCAGCAGCTTGGAGGGGGCGACTAGCACAGATACGCAGTATTTT.

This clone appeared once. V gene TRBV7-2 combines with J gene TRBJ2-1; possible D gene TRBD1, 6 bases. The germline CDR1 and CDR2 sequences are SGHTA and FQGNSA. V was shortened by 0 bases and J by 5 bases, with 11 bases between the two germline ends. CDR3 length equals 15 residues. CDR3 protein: CASSLAGARDNEQFF. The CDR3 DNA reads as TGTGCCAGCAGCTTAGCGGGGGCCCGGGACAATGAGCAGTTCTTC.

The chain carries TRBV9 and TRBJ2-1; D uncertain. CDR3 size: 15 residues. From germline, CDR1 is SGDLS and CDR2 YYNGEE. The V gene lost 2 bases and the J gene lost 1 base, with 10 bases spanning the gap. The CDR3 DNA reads TGTGCCAGCAGCGTTCTGAGAGAATCCTACAATGAGCAGTTCTTC. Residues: CASSVLRESYNEQFF.

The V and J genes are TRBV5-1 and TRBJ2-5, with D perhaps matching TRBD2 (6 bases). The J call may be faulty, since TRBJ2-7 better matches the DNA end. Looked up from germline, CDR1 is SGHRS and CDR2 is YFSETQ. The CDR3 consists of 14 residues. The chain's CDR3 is CASSRDSISYEQYF. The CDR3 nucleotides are TGCGCCAGCAGCAGGGACTCTATCTCCTACGAGCAGTACTTC.

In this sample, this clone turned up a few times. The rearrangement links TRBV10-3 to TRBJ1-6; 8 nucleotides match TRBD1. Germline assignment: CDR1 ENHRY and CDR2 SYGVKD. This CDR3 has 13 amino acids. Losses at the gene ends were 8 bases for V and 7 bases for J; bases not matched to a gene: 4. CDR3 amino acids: CAIQGARNSPLHF. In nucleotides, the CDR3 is TGTGCCATCCAGGGGGCGCGCAATTCACCCCTCCACTTT.

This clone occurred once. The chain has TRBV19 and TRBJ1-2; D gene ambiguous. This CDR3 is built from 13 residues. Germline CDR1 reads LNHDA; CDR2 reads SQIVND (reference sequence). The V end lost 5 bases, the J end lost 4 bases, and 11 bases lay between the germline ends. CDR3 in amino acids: CASSRRDSYGYTF. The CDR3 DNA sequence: TGTGCCAGTAGTCGGCGGGATTCCTATGGCTACACCTTC.

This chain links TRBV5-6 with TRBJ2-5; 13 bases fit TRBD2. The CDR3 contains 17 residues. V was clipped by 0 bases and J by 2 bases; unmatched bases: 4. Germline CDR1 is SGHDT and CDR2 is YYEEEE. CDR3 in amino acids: CASSLGRLAGGQETQYF. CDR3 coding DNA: TGTGCCAGCAGCTTGGGCAGACTAGCGGGGGGACAAGAGACCCAGTACTTC. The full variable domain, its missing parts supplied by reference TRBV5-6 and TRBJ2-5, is DAGVTQSPTHLIKTRGQQVTLRCSPKSGHDTVSWYQQALGQGPQFIFQYYEEEERQRGNFPDRFSGHQFPNYSSELNVNALLLGDSALYLCASSLGRLAGGQETQYFGPGTRLLVL.

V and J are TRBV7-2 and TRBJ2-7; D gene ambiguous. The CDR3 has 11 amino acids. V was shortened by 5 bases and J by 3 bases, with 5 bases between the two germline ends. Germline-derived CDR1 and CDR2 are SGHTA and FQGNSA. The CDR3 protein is CASSLNYEQYF. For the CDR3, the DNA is TGTGCCAGCAGCCTCAACTACGAGCAGTACTTC.

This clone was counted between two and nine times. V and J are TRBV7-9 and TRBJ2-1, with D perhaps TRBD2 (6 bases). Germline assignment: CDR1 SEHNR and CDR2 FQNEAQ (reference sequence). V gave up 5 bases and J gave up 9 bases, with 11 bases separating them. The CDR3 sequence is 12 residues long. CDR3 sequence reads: CASSQGGVEQFF. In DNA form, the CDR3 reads TGTGCCAGCAGCCAGGGAGGTGTTGAGCAGTTCTTC. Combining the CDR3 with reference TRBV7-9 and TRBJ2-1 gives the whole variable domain DTGVSQNPRHKITKRGQNVTFRCDPISEHNRLYWYRQTLGQGPEFLTYFQNEAQLEKSRLLSDRFSAERPKGSFSTLEIQRTEQGDSAMYLCASSQGGVEQFFGPGTRLTVL.

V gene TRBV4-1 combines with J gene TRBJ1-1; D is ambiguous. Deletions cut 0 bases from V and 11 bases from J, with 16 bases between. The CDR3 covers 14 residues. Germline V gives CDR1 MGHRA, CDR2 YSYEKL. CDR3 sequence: CASSQDGLPSTAFF. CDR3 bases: TGCGCCAGCAGCCAAGATGGGCTCCCTTCAACGGCTTTCTTT.

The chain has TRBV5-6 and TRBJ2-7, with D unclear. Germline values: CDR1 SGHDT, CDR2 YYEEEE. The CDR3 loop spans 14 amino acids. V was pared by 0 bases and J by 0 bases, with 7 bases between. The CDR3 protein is CASSLDRTSYEQYF. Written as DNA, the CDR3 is TGTGCCAGCAGCTTGGACAGAACCTCCTACGAGCAGTACTTC.